Following are 14 T cell receptor beta chains from one sample sequenced in a study of control samples from healthy donors and cancer patients. Clones were sequenced by immunoSEQ multiplex PCR, and TCRdb holds only the in-frame ones, with some missing. The sample has about 100,000 clones, about 88% seen once; the top ten hold over 15%. The material sequenced was blood. These receptor sequences come from a woman in her forties or fifties in good health.

The chain joins TRBV9 to TRBJ2-5; TRBD2 aligns across 7 bases. This CDR3 has 18 residues. Looked up from germline, CDR1 is SGDLS and CDR2 is YYNGEE. Unmatched junction bases numbered 13, after V lost 2 bases and J lost 0 bases. CDR3 bases: TGTGCCAGCAGCGTCCGGGGGGATCCCCACGAATACCAAGAGACCCAGTACTTC. Translated, it gives CASSVRGDPHEYQETQYF.

The V and J genes are TRBV4-1 and TRBJ1-6; 8 nucleotides align to TRBD1. The J segment lost 6 bases and the V segment lost 10 bases, leaving 5 bases of the junction unmatched. This CDR3 contains 13 residues. Germline loops: CDR1 MGHRA, CDR2 YSYEKL. CDR3 nucleotides: TGCGCCATCTCACAGGGGGGTAATTCACCCCTCCACTTT. As protein: CAISQGGNSPLHF.

This clone was seen just once. This chain links TRBV7-8 with TRBJ1-2; D perhaps matches TRBD1 (5 bases). Trimming left V 5 bases short and J 5 bases short, with 21 bases between. Per germline, CDR1 SGHVS and CDR2 FQNEAQ. The CDR3 is 16 residues long. The CDR3 here is CASSHRDFQTEYGYTF. DNA for the CDR3: TGTGCCAGCAGCCACCGGGACTTCCAAACCGAATATGGCTACACCTTC.

The J gene is TRBJ2-5, the V gene TRBV7-6, with D unclear. Germline lookup yields CDR1 SGHVS and CDR2 FNYEAQ. V lost 4 bases and J 4 bases, leaving 16 bases between the germline ends. This CDR3 contains 15 residues. The CDR3 is CASSSLVNRRETQYF. Here the CDR3 DNA reads TGTGCCAGCAGCTCCTTGGTTAACCGACGAGAGACCCAGTACTTC.

CDR3 DNA: TGTGCCAGCAGCCTGCAAGGGGTGCGGGACGAGCAGTACTTC. It translates to CASSLQGVRDEQYF. The rearrangement joins TRBV11-2 to TRBJ2-7, with D perhaps given as TRBD1 or TRBD2 (5 bases each). CDR3 length: 14 amino acids. Germline V gene sequence: CDR1 SGHAT, CDR2 FQNNGV. V was pared by 5 bases and J by 5 bases, with 16 bases between.

This chain links TRBV27 with TRBJ1-2; 9 bases agree with TRBD1. There are 14 residues in the CDR3. Germline assignment: CDR1 MNHEY and CDR2 SMNVEV (reference sequence). V lost 6 bases to trimming and J lost 5 bases; unmatched junction nucleotides: 7. DNA of the CDR3: TGTGCCAGCAGCGCGGGACAGGGACGGTATGGCTACACCTTC. Protein product: CASSAGQGRYGYTF.

This clone was seen only once. This sequence joins TRBV6-4 and TRBJ1-3; D is unresolved. From germline, CDR1 is MRHNA and CDR2 SNTAGT. This CDR3 contains 14 residues. Trimming removed 5 bases at V and 0 bases at J, with 8 bases between. The CDR3 loop is CASSNPDSGNTIYF. In DNA form, the CDR3 reads TGTGCCAGCAGTAACCCCGACTCTGGAAACACCATATATTTT.

V usage is TRBV14 and J usage is TRBJ2-7; TRBD1 aligns across 9 bases. J gave up 5 bases and V 0 bases, and 8 bases lay outside the gene matches. Germline assignment: CDR1 SGHDN and CDR2 FVKESK. The CDR3 spans 16 residues. The CDR3, as DNA: TGTGCCAGCAGCCAAGATGCAAACAGGGGGCTAGACGAGCAGTACTTC. The encoded protein is CASSQDANRGLDEQYF.

The rearrangement links TRBV10-1 to TRBJ1-5; no firm D call. Trimming took 0 bases from V and 5 from J, leaving 5 bases between them. This CDR3 spans 13 amino acids. Germline values: CDR1 WNHNN, CDR2 SYGVQD (reference sequence). The DNA for the CDR3 is TGCGCCAGCAGTGAGTCTCGGGATCAGCCCCAGCATTTT. The encoded protein is CASSESRDQPQHF.

The rearrangement joins TRBV7-9 to TRBJ1-2, with D unresolved. The CDR3 totals 17 residues. V lost 5 bases and J 2 bases, leaving 21 bases between the germline ends. CDR1 and CDR2 from the germline V gene are SEHNR and FQNEAQ (reference sequence). In nucleotides, the CDR3 is TGTGCCAGCAGCCGGACTACCGGGATTACTTCAAACTATGGCTACACCTTC. This encodes CASSRTTGITSNYGYTF.

The chain uses TRBV28 and TRBJ1-5, with 10 nucleotides matching TRBD1. After removal of 11 bases from V and 7 bases from J, the junction contained 14 bases not matched to a gene. CDR1 MDHEN and CDR2 SYDVKM come from the germline V gene. The CDR3 extends over 15 amino acids. CDR3 region: CAVEIRQGARQPQHF. The CDR3 region has the DNA TGTGCCGTGGAGATTAGACAGGGGGCGAGGCAGCCCCAGCATTTT.

The chain joins TRBV18 to TRBJ1-2; D not certain. The CDR3 is made up of 14 amino acids. Deletions cut 3 bases from V and 2 bases from J, with 10 bases between. CDR1 and CDR2 (germline): KGHSH, LQKENI. CDR3 sequence: CASSPTQVNYGYTF. CDR3 nucleotides: TGTGCCAGCTCACCGACGCAGGTGAACTATGGCTACACCTTC.

The chain joins TRBV14 to TRBJ1-6; D gene unclear. The germline V gene has CDR1 SGHDN and CDR2 FVKESK. The CDR3 covers 15 residues. V was pared by 1 base and J by 10 bases, with 14 bases between. The CDR3 nucleotides are TGTGCCAGCAGCCAAGGGGGAGGCCTGCGCTCACCCCTCCACTTT. This gives the protein CASSQGGGLRSPLHF.

This sequence joins TRBV30 and TRBJ2-5; 8 positions agree with TRBD2. CDR3 length: 15 residues. The trim removed 0 bases at V and 4 bases at J, leaving 7 bases unmatched. Per the germline V gene, CDR1 is GTSNPN and CDR2 is SVGIG (reference sequence). The CDR3: CAWSVARGGPETQYF. The CDR3 DNA follows: TGTGCCTGGAGTGTAGCCCGGGGGGGGCCAGAGACCCAGTACTTC. The entire variable domain, with the rest obtained from reference TRBV30 and TRBJ2-5, is as follows: SQTIHQWPATLVQPVGSPLSLECTVEGTSNPNLYWYRQAAGRGLQLLFYSVGIGQISSEVPQNLSASRPQDRQFILSSKKLLLSDSGFYLCAWSVARGGPETQYFGPGTRLLVL.